The 19 T cell receptor beta chains given below trace back to one sample, sequenced in a study of human T cells and chemical hapten exposure. Time point meaning: pre-sensitization, week 0. Treatment: therapeutic diphenylcyclopropenone sensitization with weekly scalp DPC. One entry per CDR3 protein results from TCRdb running MiXCR on the RACE reads. The sample lists 200,000 to 300,000 distinct CDR3 sequences, about 8.1% seen once, with around 2.5% in the top ten. This specimen was whole blood, taken in connection with sensitization to the hapten diphenylcyclopropenone (DPC). These receptors were taken from a woman in her thirties or forties with alopecia areata. Some clones in this sample may be carry-over from other donors' samples.

This clonotype has at least ten counts. The gene calls are TRBV21-1 and TRBJ2-2; the table's D call, TRBD2, was not checked against the DNA. TRBV21-1 has pseudogene status. The CDR3 runs 14 residues. The CDR3 DNA is TGTGCCAGCAAGATAGCGGGAGAGGTCGGGGAGCTGTTTTTT. Protein sequence: CASKIAGEVGELFF.

Details on this clonotype: This clone may be a read error of a much larger clone one base away. The chain couples TRBV6-2 or TRBV6-3 to TRBJ2-1; the D gene is possibly TRBD1 (6 bases). Germline V CDR1 and CDR2: MNHEY, SVGEGT. V was trimmed by 4 bases and J by 10 bases, leaving 11 bases between them. The CDR3 is made up of 12 amino acids. CDR3: CASSCAGTEQFF. The CDR3 nucleotides read TGTGCCAGCAGTTGCGCTGGGACAGAGCAGTTCTTC.

This chain uses TRBV7-2 with TRBJ2-2; TRBD2 is a possible D gene (5 bases). This CDR3 spans 14 amino acids. The germline V gene encodes CDR1 SGHTA and CDR2 FQGNSA. The V end lost 6 bases, the J end lost 6 bases, and 14 bases lay between the germline ends. CDR3 DNA sequence: TGTGCCAGCAGTTCAGAATTCGGGGCCGGGGAGCTGTTTTTT. Translation gives CASSSEFGAGELFF. The whole variable domain, remainder taken from reference TRBV7-2 and TRBJ2-2, is GAGVSQSPSNKVTEKGKDVELRCDPISGHTALYWYRQSLGQGLEFLIYFQGNSAPDKSGLPSDRFSAERTGGSVSTLTIQRTQQEDSAVYLCASSSEFGAGELFFGEGSRLTVL.

This clonotype was found a few times. The chain recombines TRBV20-1 with TRBJ1-1; 7 nucleotides match TRBD1. The J segment lost 3 bases and the V segment lost 5 bases, leaving 3 bases of the junction unmatched. The CDR3 totals 12 residues. CDR1 is DFQATT, CDR2 SNEGSKA, per germline (reference sequence). DNA of the CDR3: TGCAGTGCTCCAACAGGGGACACTGAAGCTTTCTTT. It encodes CSAPTGDTEAFF.

The chain recombines TRBV6-2 or TRBV6-3 with TRBJ1-3, with no clear D. CDR3 length: 14 amino acids. Germline V gene data show CDR1 as MNHEY and CDR2 as SVGEGT. V was trimmed by 2 bases and J by 1 base, leaving 6 bases between them. CDR3 coding DNA: TGTGCCAGCAGTTACACCGAATCTGGAAACACCATATATTTT. It specifies CASSYTESGNTIYF.

The chain has TRBV10-3 and TRBJ2-2; D gene unclear. V lost 3 bases and J lost 3, with 8 bases in between. This CDR3 region has 14 residues. Looked up from germline, CDR1 is ENHRY and CDR2 is SYGVKD. Here the CDR3 DNA reads TGTGCCATCAGTGACCGACTGCACACCGGGGAGCTGTTTTTT. It codes for CAISDRLHTGELFF.

The chain has TRBV11-2 and TRBJ2-1; D perhaps matches TRBD2 (6 bases). The germline V and J ends were trimmed by 5 bases and 6 bases, with 11 bases remaining between them. In germline, CDR1 is SGHAT, CDR2 FQNNGV. This CDR3 is 13 amino acids long. In DNA form, the CDR3 reads TGTGCCAGCAGCCCGGGACTCCGCAATGAGCAGTTCTTC. Its protein is CASSPGLRNEQFF.

At least ten counts were recorded for this clonotype. V is TRBV12-3 or TRBV12-4 and J is TRBJ2-5; D remains unclear. The CDR3 is made up of 11 amino acids. V gave up 5 bases and J gave up 5 bases, with 6 bases separating them. CDR3 residues: CASSARETQYF. In nucleotides, the CDR3 is TGTGCCAGCAGTGCGAGGGAGACCCAGTACTTC.

The rearrangement uses TRBV9 and TRBJ2-1, with 9 bases identical to TRBD2. Germline lookup yields CDR1 SGDLS and CDR2 YYNGEE. With 0 bases clipped from V and 10 bases from J, the junction kept 8 bases outside the gene matches. This CDR3 spans 15 amino acids. This CDR3 reads CASSVVSGSRAEQFF. For the CDR3, the DNA is TGTGCCAGCAGCGTAGTTAGCGGGAGTAGGGCCGAGCAGTTCTTC.

The chain recombines TRBV6-6 with TRBJ1-2; possible D gene TRBD1, 6 bases. The CDR3 consists of 15 residues. The germline V and J ends were trimmed by 2 bases and 1 base, with 11 bases remaining between them. Germline V gives CDR1 MNHNY, CDR2 SVGAGI (reference sequence). This chain's CDR3 is CASSYPGELNYGYTF. The CDR3 bases are TGTGCCAGCAGTTACCCAGGGGAACTTAACTATGGCTACACCTTC.

The chain joins TRBV6-2 or TRBV6-3 to TRBJ2-7; 9 bases match TRBD2. The junction had 6 bases not matched to a gene; V was cut back by 2 bases and J by 4 bases. CDR3 length: 15 residues. The germline CDR1 and CDR2 sequences are MNHEY and SVGEGT. The DNA of the CDR3 is TGTGCCAGCAGTTACCTGAGCGGGAGGAGGTACGAGCAGTACTTC. This translates into CASSYLSGRRYEQYF.

This clonotype was detected only a few times. The chain carries TRBV6-2 or TRBV6-3 and TRBJ2-2; 14 bases align to TRBD2. Germline loops: CDR1 MNHEY, CDR2 SVGEGT. The CDR3 has 19 amino acids. Trimming cost V 5 bases and J 4 bases; bases outside gene matches: 12. The CDR3 loop is CASSRSGTSGRRGTGELFF. The CDR3 DNA sequence: TGTGCCAGCAGTCGTTCTGGGACTAGCGGGAGAAGGGGCACCGGGGAGCTGTTTTTT.

This CDR3 is CASSYLGGGVDTQYF. Written as DNA, the CDR3 is TGTGCCAGCAGTTACTTAGGGGGCGGCGTGGATACGCAGTATTTT. The rearrangement joins TRBV6-5 to TRBJ2-3; 7 positions match TRBD1. The trim removed 1 base at V and 6 bases at J, leaving 7 bases unmatched. The V gene's germline CDR1 is MNHEY and CDR2 SVGAGI. This CDR3 comprises 15 residues.

Turning to this clonotype: Germline and junction disagree at one end, which may indicate a read error. The V gene is TRBV9, the J gene TRBJ2-7; D is unresolved. The CDR3 totals 14 residues. CDR1 and CDR2 (germline): SGDLS, YYNGEE. The DNA of the CDR3 is TGTGCCAGCAGCGTAGATCTTGGATCGGTCAGCCGAAACTTC. Protein: CASSVDLGSVSRNF.

The rearrangement links TRBV6-2 or TRBV6-3 to TRBJ2-6; D ambiguous. The CDR3 has 17 amino acids. Germline loops: CDR1 MNHEY, CDR2 SVGEGT. V was trimmed by 10 bases and J by 0 bases, leaving 19 bases between them. The CDR3 region is CATKSPPRGSGANVLTF. CDR3 nucleotides: TGTGCCACCAAGAGTCCCCCCCGTGGCTCTGGGGCCAACGTCCTGACTTTC.

V and J are TRBV12-3 or TRBV12-4 and TRBJ2-7, with D possibly matching TRBD2 (6 bases). V lost 3 bases and J lost 6, with 12 bases in between. The CDR3 loop spans 13 amino acids. The CDR3 sequence: CASSLTRGTEQYF. CDR3 DNA: TGTGCCAGCAGTTTGACCCGCGGGACCGAGCAGTACTTC.

This clonotype has a handful of counts. The rearrangement uses TRBV9 and TRBJ1-1; D is uncertain. Germline V gene lookup returns CDR1 SGDLS and CDR2 YYNGEE. V lost 1 base and J lost 3, with 7 bases in between. This CDR3 has 13 amino acids. The CDR3: CASSVRGYTEAFF. The CDR3 coding sequence is TGTGCCAGCAGCGTAAGAGGGTACACTGAAGCTTTCTTT. Together with reference TRBV9 and TRBJ1-1, the CDR3 gives the full variable domain: DSGVTQTPKHLITATGQRVTLRCSPRSGDLSVYWYQQSLDQGLQFLIQYYNGEERAKGNILERFSAQQFPDLHSELNLSSLELGDSALYFCASSVRGYTEAFFGQGTRLTVV.

Many counts were recorded for this clonotype. The chain couples TRBV6-5 to TRBJ2-3, with D maybe TRBD2 (6 bases). The germline V gene has CDR1 MNHEY and CDR2 SVGAGI. V was trimmed by 5 bases and J by 0 bases, leaving 15 bases between them. The CDR3 totals 16 residues. In nucleotides, the CDR3 is TGTGCCAGCAGTCGGCGAGCGGGCGTCAGCACAGATACGCAGTATTTT. Amino acids: CASSRRAGVSTDTQYF.

This clonotype was detected only a few times. V usage is TRBV20-1 and J usage is TRBJ2-3, with 10 bases that match TRBD1. After removal of 3 bases from V and 4 bases from J, the junction contained 13 bases not matched to a gene. CDR1 DFQATT and CDR2 SNEGSKA come from the germline V gene (reference sequence). The CDR3 contains 17 residues. Here the CDR3 DNA reads TGCAGTGCTAGTGCGGGACAGGGGACGGGGCACGCAGATACGCAGTATTTT. Translation: CSASAGQGTGHADTQYF.